This T cell receptor (beta chain) was retrieved from a study of CD8 T cells in ankylosing spondylitis. TCRdb reprocessed the 5' RACE reads with MiXCR, giving one entry per CDR3 protein. The table records about 700,000 distinct CDR3 sequences, 15% to 20% of them present only once. This CDR3 spans 14 amino acids. Trimming took 4 bases from V and 3 from J; bases not matched to a gene: 3. Study results and caveats: Ankylosing spondylitis blood appeared to be characterized by a TCR beta motif of eight or nine highly homologous variants.

A note on this clonotype: The antigen is unknown.

Input material: blood, either unsorted or a sorted T cell fraction (not recorded which). V usage is TRBV12-3 or TRBV12-4 and J usage is TRBJ2-1, with 7 positions matching TRBD1. The TCR sequence derives from a male donor with ankylosing spondylitis. CDR3 in amino acids: CASSYTGVYNEQFF. The CDR3, as DNA: TGTGCCAGCAGTTACACAGGGGTCTACAATGAGCAGTTCTTC.